A single sample is the source of the 20 T cell receptor beta chains below, sequenced in a study of control samples from healthy donors and cancer patients. Sequencing used immunoSEQ multiplex PCR; TCRdb keeps in-frame clones, though not all of them. In the table there are 130,000 or so clones, 94% of which are singletons. Sequencing was done on a sample of blood. The receptors stem from a man aged 40-50 years in good health.

The J gene is TRBJ1-2, the V gene TRBV9; maybe TRBD1 (6 bases). Germline V lookup: CDR1 SGDLS, CDR2 YYNGEE. The CDR3 length is 16 residues. V lost 3 bases to trimming and J lost 4 bases, with 19 bases between them. Here the CDR3 reads CASSARTDLPFYGYTF. CDR3 sequence (DNA): TGTGCCAGCAGCGCGAGGACAGATCTCCCTTTCTATGGCTACACCTTC. The variable domain in full, completed from reference TRBV9 and TRBJ1-2, reads DSGVTQTPKHLITATGQRVTLRCSPRSGDLSVYWYQQSLDQGLQFLIQYYNGEERAKGNILERFSAQQFPDLHSELNLSSLELGDSALYFCASSARTDLPFYGYTFGSGTRLTVV.

The rearrangement links TRBV24-1 to TRBJ2-7; 12 bases are shared with TRBD2. The trim removed 7 bases at V and 6 bases at J, leaving 15 bases unmatched. The CDR3 extends over 17 amino acids. Germline V CDR1 and CDR2: KGHDR, SFDVKD. CDR3: CATSAQGLAGSIGEQYF. The CDR3 region has the DNA TGTGCCACCAGCGCTCAAGGACTAGCGGGATCTATCGGCGAGCAGTACTTC.

The chain couples TRBV3-1 (or the pseudogene TRBV3-2) to TRBJ2-7; 8 nucleotides align to TRBD1. The germline CDR1 and CDR2 sequences are LGHDT and YNNKEL (reference sequence). This CDR3 contains 16 residues. V lost 1 base, J lost 5 bases, and 10 bases stayed unmatched. The CDR3 coding sequence is TGTGCCAGCAGCCAAGCCTGGACAGGGAGAAGCAACGAGCAGTACTTC. Translated: CASSQAWTGRSNEQYF.

V gene TRBV5-8 combines with J gene TRBJ1-1; D remains unclear. The V gene lost 2 bases and the J gene lost 5 bases, with 13 bases spanning the gap. This CDR3 comprises 14 residues. Germline CDR1 and CDR2: SGHTS and YDEGEE. The CDR3 nucleotides are TGTGCCAGCAGCTTCGGCCCAAGCGGGACTGAAGCTTTCTTT. As protein: CASSFGPSGTEAFF.

The chain joins TRBV7-9 to TRBJ1-2; perhaps TRBD1 as D (5 bases). The CDR3 loop spans 14 amino acids. Deletions cut 1 base from V and 2 bases from J, with 8 bases between. CDR1 and CDR2 from the germline V gene are SEHNR and FQNEAQ (reference sequence). This CDR3 is CASSLGSGNYGYTF. The CDR3 DNA reads TGTGCCAGCAGCTTAGGTTCAGGGAACTATGGCTACACCTTC.

This chain uses TRBV6-5 with TRBJ1-2; 7 bases fit TRBD1. V was pared by 5 bases and J by 4 bases, with 7 bases of the junction left unmatched. The CDR3 has 14 residues. Germline-derived CDR1 and CDR2 are MNHEY and SVGAGI. The DNA for the CDR3 is TGTGCCAGCAGTCAACTACAGGGGTTCTATGGCTACACCTTC. Translating gives CASSQLQGFYGYTF.

The rearrangement links TRBV5-6 to TRBJ1-5, with TRBD1 as a possible D gene (6 bases). V was shortened by 4 bases and J by 1 base, with 15 bases between the two germline ends. The CDR3 is 16 amino acids. Germline CDR1 is SGHDT and CDR2 is YYEEEE. The CDR3 loop is CASSQGPGESNQPQHF. Written as DNA, the CDR3 is TGTGCCAGCAGCCAGGGGCCGGGGGAAAGCAATCAGCCCCAGCATTTT.

This sequence joins TRBV5-1 and TRBJ1-3, with a tentative D call TRBD1 (6 bases). The CDR3 is 14 amino acids. V was trimmed by 5 bases and J by 2 bases, leaving 11 bases between them. The germline CDR1 and CDR2 sequences are SGHRS and YFSETQ. In DNA, the CDR3 is TGCGCCAGCAGGCCGGCAGGGGCTGGAAACACCATATATTTT. This encodes CASRPAGAGNTIYF.

The rearrangement links TRBV5-6 to TRBJ1-3; D unclear. CDR1 and CDR2 (germline): SGHDT, YYEEEE. Trimming removed 7 bases at V and 0 bases at J, with 17 bases between. CDR3 size: 16 residues. Here the CDR3 reads CASAEVGSLSGNTIYF. CDR3 nucleotide sequence: TGTGCCAGCGCCGAGGTCGGCAGTCTCTCTGGAAACACCATATATTTT.

This chain connects TRBV28 to TRBJ2-3; 9 bases are shared with TRBD1. V dropped 3 bases and J dropped 3; count of bases not matched to a gene: 4. This CDR3 has 15 residues. Germline-derived CDR1 and CDR2 are MDHEN and SYDVKM. CDR3: CASSLTGTGTDTQYF. As DNA, the CDR3 is TGTGCCAGCAGTTTGACCGGGACAGGGACAGATACGCAGTATTTT. The full variable domain, rest sourced from reference TRBV28 and TRBJ2-3, is DVKVTQSSRYLVKRTGEKVFLECVQDMDHENMFWYRQDPGLGLRLIYFSYDVKMKEKGDIPEGYSVSREKKERFSLILESASTNQTSMYLCASSLTGTGTDTQYFGPGTRLTVL.

This clone has just one count. The chain has TRBV7-9 and TRBJ2-3, with D tentatively TRBD1 (5 bases). Germline lookup yields CDR1 SEHNR and CDR2 FQNEAQ (reference sequence). This CDR3 contains 15 residues. The V end lost 6 bases, the J end lost 1 base, and 14 bases lay between the germline ends. DNA for the CDR3: TGTGCCAGCAGTAGTGCGGACATCCGCACAGATACGCAGTATTTT. Protein: CASSSADIRTDTQYF. Full variable domain (rest looked up from reference TRBV7-9 and TRBJ2-3): DTGVSQNPRHKITKRGQNVTFRCDPISEHNRLYWYRQTLGQGPEFLTYFQNEAQLEKSRLLSDRFSAERPKGSFSTLEIQRTEQGDSAMYLCASSSADIRTDTQYFGPGTRLTVL.

The chain recombines TRBV7-3 with TRBJ2-1; no firm D call. Germline V gene sequence: CDR1 SGHTA, CDR2 FQGTGA. V lost 1 base and J lost 5, with 9 bases in between. CDR3 length: 14 residues. CDR3 region: CASSLSAANNEQFF. CDR3 nucleotides: TGTGCCAGCAGCTTAAGTGCGGCTAACAATGAGCAGTTCTTC.

The V call is TRBV5-4, the J call TRBJ1-4; no reliable D call. From germline, CDR1 is SGHNT and CDR2 YYREEE (reference sequence). V lost 0 bases to trimming and J lost 7 bases, with 10 bases between them. The CDR3 is 14 residues long. The CDR3 reads CASSLEGYGEKLFF. CDR3 coding DNA: TGTGCCAGCAGCTTGGAAGGTTACGGTGAAAAACTGTTTTTT.

The chain links TRBV28 to TRBJ1-5, with D perhaps TRBD1 (5 bases). The CDR3 length is 14 residues. CDR1 and CDR2 (germline): MDHEN, SYDVKM. V was trimmed by 6 bases and J by 0 bases, leaving 9 bases between them. The CDR3 nucleotides read TGTGCCAGCAGCAGAGGGGTTAGCAATCAGCCCCAGCATTTT. This codes for CASSRGVSNQPQHF.

The rearrangement uses TRBV7-8 and TRBJ2-7, with D tentatively TRBD1 (5 bases). The CDR3 is 17 residues long. Trimming pared 2 bases from V and 1 base from J, leaving 18 bases between. Germline V CDR1 and CDR2: SGHVS, FQNEAQ. CDR3 nucleotide sequence: TGTGCCAGCAGCTTATTTTGGGTGACAGAGCGATCCTACGAGCAGTACTTC. Translation gives CASSLFWVTERSYEQYF.

V and J are TRBV7-8 and TRBJ2-1; maybe TRBD2 (5 bases). Germline assignment: CDR1 SGHVS and CDR2 FQNEAQ. The CDR3 loop spans 17 amino acids. Trimming shortened V by 3 bases and J by 0 bases, and 15 bases separated the two germline ends. The CDR3 sequence: CASSLYTAASSYNEQFF. The DNA for the CDR3 is TGTGCCAGCAGCTTGTATACAGCGGCCAGCTCCTACAATGAGCAGTTCTTC.

V and J are TRBV7-9 and TRBJ2-7; D is possibly TRBD1 or TRBD2 (5 bases each). Trimming took off 1 base at V and 7 bases at J, with 14 bases between the two ends. CDR1 and CDR2 from the germline V gene are SEHNR and FQNEAQ (reference sequence). The length of the CDR3 is 14 residues. The DNA of the CDR3 is TGTGCCAGCAGCTTAGGTGGTCTGAGGGGAGAGCAGTACTTC. It translates to CASSLGGLRGEQYF. Drawing the rest from reference TRBV7-9 and TRBJ2-7, the complete variable domain is DTGVSQNPRHKITKRGQNVTFRCDPISEHNRLYWYRQTLGQGPEFLTYFQNEAQLEKSRLLSDRFSAERPKGSFSTLEIQRTEQGDSAMYLCASSLGGLRGEQYFGPGTRLTVT.

V and J are TRBV27 and TRBJ1-1, with TRBD1 matching 7 bases. The CDR3 loop spans 14 amino acids. Germline V gives CDR1 MNHEY, CDR2 SMNVEV (reference sequence). V lost 3 bases and J lost 5; bases outside the gene matches: 6. CDR3 in amino acids: CASSLQGGRTEAFF. The CDR3 DNA reads TGTGCCAGCAGTTTGCAAGGGGGCAGGACTGAAGCTTTCTTT.

The rearrangement joins TRBV7-9 to TRBJ2-1, with 7 bases lining up with TRBD1. The junction had 5 bases not matched to a gene; V was cut back by 6 bases and J by 3 bases. The CDR3 has 14 residues. Germline lookup yields CDR1 SEHNR and CDR2 FQNEAQ (reference sequence). CDR3 coding DNA: TGTGCCAGCAGTTCAGACAGGGTCTACAATGAGCAGTTCTTC. This translates into CASSSDRVYNEQFF. Drawing the rest from reference TRBV7-9 and TRBJ2-1, the complete variable domain is DTGVSQNPRHKITKRGQNVTFRCDPISEHNRLYWYRQTLGQGPEFLTYFQNEAQLEKSRLLSDRFSAERPKGSFSTLEIQRTEQGDSAMYLCASSSDRVYNEQFFGPGTRLTVL.

The chain is built from TRBV6-5 and TRBJ1-5; D remains unclear. V was trimmed by 0 bases and J by 6 bases, leaving 9 bases between them. Germline values: CDR1 MNHEY, CDR2 SVGAGI. The CDR3 totals 14 residues. As DNA, the CDR3 is TGTGCCAGCAGTTACTCGGAGGGTGCTCAGCCCCAGCATTTT. This sequence encodes CASSYSEGAQPQHF.